Below, 8 T cell receptor beta chains from the same sample are listed, as sequenced in a study of shared clonotypes between healthy human individuals. The naive CD8 population came from CD45RO-negative cells selected for CCR7, without terminally differentiated effector memory CD45RA+ cells. The repertoire was sequenced with immunoSEQ multiplex PCR; TCRdb's copy has only in-frame clones and lacks some. Among millions of clones listed, approximately 94% were seen once. The material sequenced was naive CD8+ T cells sorted from blood. These TCRs come from a man between 18 and 29 years old in good health.

Here the CDR3 DNA reads TGTGCCAGCACCCTCGGGACACGCTACACCTTC. Translated: CASTLGTRYTF. The chain recombines TRBV28 with TRBJ1-2, with D possibly matching TRBD1 (6 bases). V gave up 7 bases and J gave up 9 bases, with 12 bases separating them. This CDR3 is built from 11 residues. Germline V gene lookup returns CDR1 MDHEN and CDR2 SYDVKM.

Concerning this clone: Other DNA sequences within the sample encode an identical CDR3. This rearrangement joins TRBV5-1 to TRBJ1-6; D uncertain. Per the germline V gene, CDR1 is SGHRS and CDR2 is YFSETQ. The CDR3 length is 13 residues. The ends were cut back, 0 bases at V and 10 bases at J, with 8 bases in the middle. CDR3 in DNA: TGCGCCAGCAGCTTGGCGGGGTCCTCACCCCTCCACTTT. This sequence encodes CASSLAGSSPLHF.

V and J are TRBV6-5 and TRBJ1-5; D gene unclear. The CDR3 is 14 amino acids. V lost 3 bases to trimming and J lost 2 bases, with 8 bases between them. From germline, CDR1 is MNHEY and CDR2 SVGAGI. For the CDR3, the DNA is TGTGCCAGCAGTTATATGGGCGGCAATCAGCCCCAGCATTTT. Translation gives CASSYMGGNQPQHF.

The chain links TRBV28 to TRBJ1-6; perhaps TRBD1 as D (5 bases). V was pared by 1 base and J by 8 bases, with 12 bases between. This CDR3 is 15 amino acids long. Germline loops: CDR1 MDHEN, CDR2 SYDVKM. CDR3 nucleotide sequence: TGTGCCAGCAGTTTATCCCCAGGGTTAGATTCACCCCTCCACTTT. Protein product: CASSLSPGLDSPLHF. Full variable domain (remainder filled in from reference TRBV28 and TRBJ1-6): DVKVTQSSRYLVKRTGEKVFLECVQDMDHENMFWYRQDPGLGLRLIYFSYDVKMKEKGDIPEGYSVSREKKERFSLILESASTNQTSMYLCASSLSPGLDSPLHFGNGTRLTVT.

The V gene is TRBV2, the J gene TRBJ2-3; D tentatively reads TRBD1 or TRBD2 (5 bases each). Germline CDR1 reads SNHLY; CDR2 reads FYNNEI. With 8 bases removed from V and 2 bases from J, the gap between germline ends came to 11 bases. The CDR3 has 13 residues. CDR3 region: CASGDGYTDTQYF. CDR3 sequence (DNA): TGTGCCAGCGGGGACGGATACACAGATACGCAGTATTTT.

V gene TRBV11-2 combines with J gene TRBJ2-1; tentative D call: TRBD2 (7 bases). The germline gives CDR1 SGHAT, CDR2 FQNNGV. Trimming shortened V by 5 bases and J by 0 bases, and 14 bases separated the two germline ends. The CDR3 extends over 16 amino acids. The DNA of the CDR3 is TGTGCCAGCAGCCCCCTGCGGGGGCTCTCCTACAATGAGCAGTTCTTC. Its protein is CASSPLRGLSYNEQFF.

The chain uses TRBV4-1 and TRBJ1-1; 7 bases fit TRBD1. This CDR3 is 17 amino acids long. Germline V gene lookup returns CDR1 MGHRA and CDR2 YSYEKL. Trimming took 5 bases from V and 0 from J; bases not matched to a gene: 12. The CDR3 DNA sequence: TGCGCCAGCAGCGGGACAGAGCTAAAATCTATGAACACTGAAGCTTTCTTT. As protein: CASSGTELKSMNTEAFF.

The rearrangement joins TRBV7-6 to TRBJ1-4; D perhaps matches TRBD1 (5 bases). CDR1 and CDR2 from the germline V gene are SGHVS and FNYEAQ. Trimming stripped 4 bases from V and 11 bases from J, with 17 bases between. This CDR3 spans 14 amino acids. CDR3 loop: CASSSRLDRIKLFF. The CDR3, as DNA: TGTGCCAGCAGCTCGAGGCTTGACAGAATCAAACTGTTTTTT.